This T cell receptor beta chain originates from a study of blood T cell repertoires in COVID-19. Background on the study: COVID-19 samples, acute and convalescent, were from the United States, Italy and Spain. Nucleic acid was either cDNA or gDNA, and it came from T cells, B-cell-depleted T cells, or PBMCs.

Sequencing was performed with immunoSEQ multiplex PCR; in TCRdb, only in-frame clones are kept and a portion is missing. The sample shows approximately 300,000 clones, approximately 91% of them seen only once. The trim removed 10 bases at V and 2 bases at J, leaving 15 bases unmatched. Germline lookup yields CDR1 MDHEN and CDR2 SYDVKM. This CDR3 is 17 amino acids long. Patients in Seattle were enrolled during active infection, then followed longitudinally. The gene calls are TRBV28 and TRBJ2-3; TRBD2 aligns across 10 bases. The sequence was obtained from a woman aged 25 to 39 with COVID-19, enrolled during active disease. Sample: peripheral blood. CDR3 bases: TGTGCCACCTTGCTAGCGGGAGAATGGGGCCCCACAGATACGCAGTATTTT. Residues: CATLLAGEWGPTDTQYF.